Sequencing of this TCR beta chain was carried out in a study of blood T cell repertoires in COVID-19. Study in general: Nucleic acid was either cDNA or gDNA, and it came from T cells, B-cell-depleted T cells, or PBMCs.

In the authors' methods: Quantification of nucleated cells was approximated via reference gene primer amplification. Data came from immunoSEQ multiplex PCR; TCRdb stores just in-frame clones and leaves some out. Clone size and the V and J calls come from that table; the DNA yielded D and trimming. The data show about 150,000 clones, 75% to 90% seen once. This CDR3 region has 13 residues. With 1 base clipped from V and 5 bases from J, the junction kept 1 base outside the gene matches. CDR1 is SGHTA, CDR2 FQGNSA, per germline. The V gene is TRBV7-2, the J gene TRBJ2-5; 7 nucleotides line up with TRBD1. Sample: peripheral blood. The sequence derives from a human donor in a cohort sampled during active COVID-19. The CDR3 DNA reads TGTGCCAGCAGCTTAGTCAGGGGGGAGACCCAGTACTTC. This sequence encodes CASSLVRGETQYF.